This T cell receptor beta chain was captured in a study of control samples from healthy donors and cancer patients. Assay: immunoSEQ multiplex PCR; the TCRdb copy retains only in-frame clones and omits some. The table has approximately 150,000 clones, approximately 86% seen once; the top ten hold over 1.5%. The TCR sequence derives from a man aged 18-30 years in good health. Sequenced sample: blood.

The CDR3 nucleotides are TGTGCCAGCAGTGAGGGACCCAACTATGGCTACACCTTC. Amino acid sequence: CASSEGPNYGYTF. This rearrangement joins TRBV2 to TRBJ1-2, with D perhaps TRBD1 (5 bases). V lost 3 bases to trimming and J lost 2 bases, with 7 bases between them. This CDR3 is built from 13 residues. The germline V gene has CDR1 SNHLY and CDR2 FYNNEI. The variable domain in full, with the rest retrieved from reference TRBV2 and TRBJ1-2, is EPEVTQTPSHQVTQMGQEVILRCVPISNHLYFYWYRQILGQKVEFLVSFYNNEISEKSEIFDDQFSVERPDGSNFTLKIRSTKLEDSAMYFCASSEGPNYGYTFGSGTRLTVV.